One sample yielded the 20 T cell receptor beta chains listed below, sequenced in a study of cytomegalovirus exposure and HLA in healthy donors. The PCR contained 60 Vbeta and 13 Jbeta primers. Sequencing used immunoSEQ multiplex PCR; TCRdb keeps in-frame clones, though not all of them. The table lists 180,000 or so clones, about three quarters of them singletons. Material for sequencing was PBMCs. These receptors were collected from a man aged 18 to 30 in good health and CMV-seronegative.

The gene calls are TRBV11-2 and TRBJ2-3; TRBD2 matches at 11 bases. V lost 2 bases and J lost 4; bases outside the gene matches: 5. The CDR3 runs 16 residues. In germline, CDR1 is SGHAT, CDR2 FQNNGV. The CDR3, as DNA: TGTGCCAGCAGCTTATATAGCGGGAGGGATCCAGATACGCAGTATTTT. This gives the protein CASSLYSGRDPDTQYF.

The chain recombines TRBV30 with TRBJ2-1; D gene unclear. V was clipped by 2 bases and J by 1 base, with 6 bases between them. Germline CDR1 reads GTSNPN; CDR2 reads SVGIG (reference sequence). This CDR3 spans 13 amino acids. DNA of the CDR3: TGTGCCTGGAGTCCGGGTTCCTACAATGAGCAGTTCTTC. Amino acid sequence: CAWSPGSYNEQFF.

This clone was seen a few times. The chain uses TRBV5-1 and TRBJ2-7, with 13 bases that match TRBD2. The CDR3 runs 16 residues. Germline CDR1 and CDR2: SGHRS and YFSETQ. The J segment lost 6 bases and the V segment lost 5 bases, leaving 11 bases of the junction unmatched. For the CDR3, the DNA is TGCGCCAGCAGGCCTCTTACTAGCGGGAGGGTCGGCGAGCAGTACTTC. This sequence encodes CASRPLTSGRVGEQYF. The full variable domain, with the rest looked up from reference TRBV5-1 and TRBJ2-7, is KAGVTQTPRYLIKTRGQQVTLSCSPISGHRSVSWYQQTPGQGLQFLFEYFSETQRNKGNFPGRFSGRQFSNSRSEMNVSTLELGDSALYLCASRPLTSGRVGEQYFGPGTRLTVT.

The CDR3 protein is CASSLETAPGYGYTF. CDR3 coding DNA: TGCGCCAGCAGCTTGGAAACAGCCCCTGGCTATGGCTACACCTTC. The gene calls are TRBV5-1 and TRBJ1-2, with no clear D. The CDR3 length is 15 residues. The V end lost 0 bases, the J end lost 4 bases, and 13 bases lay between the germline ends. The germline gives CDR1 SGHRS, CDR2 YFSETQ.

This chain uses TRBV7-9 with TRBJ2-1; TRBD1 is a possible D gene (5 bases). This CDR3 spans 16 amino acids. Germline CDR1 SEHNR, CDR2 FQNEAQ (reference sequence). Trimming cost V 4 bases and J 6 bases, with 19 bases left between them. CDR3 protein: CASSSFGRVLSNEQFF. The CDR3 region has the DNA TGTGCCAGCAGCTCCTTTGGCAGGGTTCTTTCCAATGAGCAGTTCTTC.

The chain has TRBV19 and TRBJ2-5; D possibly corresponds to TRBD1 (5 bases). V lost 1 base and J lost 4, with 10 bases in between. Germline V CDR1 and CDR2: LNHDA, SQIVND (reference sequence). The CDR3 sequence is 14 residues long. In DNA, the CDR3 is TGTGCCAGTAGTATAGCAGGGTTGGGAGAGACCCAGTACTTC. This encodes CASSIAGLGETQYF.

The sample holds a few counts of this clone. At the DNA level, this CDR3 is encoded by other sequences in the same sample as well. The chain uses TRBV13 and TRBJ2-7, with D possibly TRBD2 on 5 matching bases. V lost 3 bases and J 5 bases, leaving 8 bases between the germline ends. Germline V gene sequence: CDR1 PRHDT, CDR2 FYEKMQ (reference sequence). The CDR3 spans 12 residues. CDR3 sequence: CASSLDGNEQYF. DNA for the CDR3: TGTGCCAGCAGCTTGGACGGGAACGAGCAGTACTTC.

This clone was counted a single time. This chain links TRBV5-1 with TRBJ2-2; no clear D gene. Germline V CDR1 and CDR2: SGHRS, YFSETQ. The CDR3 has 13 amino acids. V lost 1 base and J 5 bases, leaving 6 bases between the germline ends. Written as DNA, the CDR3 is TGCGCCAGCAGCTTGTTTGAGACCGGGGAGCTGTTTTTT. As protein: CASSLFETGELFF. Combining the CDR3 with reference TRBV5-1 and TRBJ2-2 gives the whole variable domain KAGVTQTPRYLIKTRGQQVTLSCSPISGHRSVSWYQQTPGQGLQFLFEYFSETQRNKGNFPGRFSGRQFSNSRSEMNVSTLELGDSALYLCASSLFETGELFFGEGSRLTVL.

This rearrangement joins TRBV14 to TRBJ2-5; 8 bases map to TRBD1. The germline CDR1 and CDR2 sequences are SGHDN and FVKESK. V lost 4 bases and J lost 6; bases outside the gene matches: 7. The CDR3 sequence is 14 residues long. The CDR3 DNA is TGTGCCAGCAGCCGGAACCAGGGGGCTCAGACCCAGTACTTC. Translated, it gives CASSRNQGAQTQYF.

The rearrangement joins TRBV11-3 to TRBJ2-3; maybe TRBD2 (6 bases). Trimming removed 5 bases at V and 0 bases at J, with 12 bases between. The germline CDR1 and CDR2 sequences are SGHNT and YENEEA. CDR3 length: 15 residues. CDR3 protein: CASSLWDSSTDTQYF. The DNA of the CDR3 is TGTGCCAGCAGCCTTTGGGACTCGAGCACAGATACGCAGTATTTT.

The chain couples TRBV28 to TRBJ2-3, with D possibly TRBD2 on 6 matching bases. Germline lookup yields CDR1 MDHEN and CDR2 SYDVKM. The V end lost 5 bases, the J end lost 1 base, and 13 bases lay between the germline ends. This CDR3 spans 15 amino acids. The chain's CDR3 is CASSTMGLRTDTQYF. The CDR3 bases are TGTGCCAGCAGTACAATGGGACTGCGCACAGATACGCAGTATTTT.

The genes are TRBV7-8 and TRBJ1-4; perhaps TRBD1 as D (6 bases). Per the germline V gene, CDR1 is SGHVS and CDR2 is FQNEAQ. V lost 6 bases to trimming and J lost 6 bases, with 14 bases between them. The CDR3 is 14 residues long. CDR3 DNA: TGTGCCAGCAGGCCCAGGGGTCGGTATGAAAAACTGTTTTTT. This sequence encodes CASRPRGRYEKLFF.

The chain carries TRBV11-3 and TRBJ1-5; no firm D call. Germline CDR1 is SGHNT and CDR2 is YENEEA. V shed 5 bases and J shed 4 bases, with 9 bases lying between them. This CDR3 region has 13 residues. In DNA, the CDR3 is TGTGCCAGCAGCGATGGGAGGAATCAGCCCCAGCATTTT. Its translation: CASSDGRNQPQHF.

The table lists this clone with a count of one. The rearrangement joins TRBV5-4 to TRBJ2-7; 11 bases line up with TRBD2. J was trimmed by 2 bases and V by 4 bases; bases with no gene match: 2. The CDR3 runs 14 residues. Germline lookup yields CDR1 SGHNT and CDR2 YYREEE (reference sequence). This CDR3 reads CASSPGLAAYEQYF. In nucleotides, the CDR3 is TGTGCCAGCAGCCCGGGACTAGCGGCCTACGAGCAGTACTTC.

The chain recombines TRBV7-8 with TRBJ2-5; D remains unclear. The CDR3 consists of 13 residues. Looked up from germline, CDR1 is SGHVS and CDR2 is FQNEAQ. The V gene lost 4 bases and the J gene lost 4 bases, with 10 bases spanning the gap. The CDR3 DNA reads TGTGCCAGCAGCTCGTCTGGGCGAGAGACCCAGTACTTC. Protein product: CASSSSGRETQYF.

The chain joins TRBV25-1 to TRBJ2-2; 7 bases are a match to TRBD1. CDR1 is MGHDK and CDR2 is SYGVNS in the germline V gene. The V and J ends lost 6 bases and 2 bases, in that order; junction bases with no gene match: 6. The CDR3 is made up of 15 amino acids. The CDR3 DNA sequence: TGTGCCAGCAGCACAGGGGACCCCAACACCGGGGAGCTGTTTTTT. It codes for CASSTGDPNTGELFF. Together with reference TRBV25-1 and TRBJ2-2, the CDR3 gives the full variable domain: EADIYQTPRYLVIGTGKKITLECSQTMGHDKMYWYQQDPGMELHLIHYSYGVNSTEKGDLSSESTVSRIRTEHFPLTLESARPSHTSQYLCASSTGDPNTGELFFGEGSRLTVL.

The chain links TRBV10-3 to TRBJ1-1, with 8 bases aligning to TRBD1. J lost 6 bases, V lost 2 bases, and 11 bases had no gene match. The CDR3 loop spans 16 amino acids. From germline, CDR1 is ENHRY and CDR2 SYGVKD. The CDR3: CAISEGFDQGAAEAFF. CDR3 nucleotide sequence: TGTGCCATCAGTGAGGGTTTTGATCAGGGGGCGGCTGAAGCTTTCTTT.

V is TRBV25-1 and J is TRBJ1-1; 7 bases fit TRBD1. This CDR3 spans 16 amino acids. V lost 5 bases to trimming and J lost 0 bases; unmatched junction nucleotides: 9. Germline loops: CDR1 MGHDK, CDR2 SYGVNS. As DNA, the CDR3 is TGTGCCAGCAGTCCCAGACTAACAGGGGTGAACACTGAAGCTTTCTTT. As protein: CASSPRLTGVNTEAFF.

This chain uses TRBV6-4 with TRBJ2-6, with TRBD1 identical over 7 bases. Germline V gene sequence: CDR1 MRHNA, CDR2 SNTAGT. J was trimmed by 0 bases and V by 3 bases; bases with no gene match: 11. CDR3 size: 19 residues. The CDR3 sequence: CASSELGTDTNSGANVLTF. The CDR3 region has the DNA TGTGCCAGCAGTGAGCTAGGGACAGATACCAACTCTGGGGCCAACGTCCTGACTTTC.

A few counts support this clone. The chain has TRBV15 and TRBJ2-5, with unresolved D. CDR1 and CDR2 (germline): LNHNV, YYDKDF (reference sequence). The CDR3 spans 13 residues. V dropped 4 bases and J dropped 0 bases, with 6 bases sitting between them. The CDR3 DNA follows: TGTGCCACCAGCAAGAGGCACCAAGAGACCCAGTACTTC. Its translation: CATSKRHQETQYF.